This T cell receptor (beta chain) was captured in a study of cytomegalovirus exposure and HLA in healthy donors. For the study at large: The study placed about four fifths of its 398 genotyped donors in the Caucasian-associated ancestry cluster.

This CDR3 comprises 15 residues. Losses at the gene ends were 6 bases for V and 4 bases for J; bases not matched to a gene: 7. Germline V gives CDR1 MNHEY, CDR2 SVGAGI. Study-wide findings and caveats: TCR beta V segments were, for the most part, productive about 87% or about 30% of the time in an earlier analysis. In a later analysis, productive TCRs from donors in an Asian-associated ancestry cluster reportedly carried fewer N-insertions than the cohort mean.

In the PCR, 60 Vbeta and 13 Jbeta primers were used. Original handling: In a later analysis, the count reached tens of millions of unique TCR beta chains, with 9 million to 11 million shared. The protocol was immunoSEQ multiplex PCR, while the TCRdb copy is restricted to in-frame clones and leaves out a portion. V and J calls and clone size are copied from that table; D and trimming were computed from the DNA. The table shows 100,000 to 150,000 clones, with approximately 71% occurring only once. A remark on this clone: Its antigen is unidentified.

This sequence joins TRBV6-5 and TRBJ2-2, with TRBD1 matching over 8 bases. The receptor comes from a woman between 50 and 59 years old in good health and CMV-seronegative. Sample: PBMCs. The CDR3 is CASSRLDRATGELFF. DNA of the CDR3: TGTGCCAGCAGCCGTCTGGACAGGGCCACCGGGGAGCTGTTTTTT.